This T cell receptor (beta chain) was sequenced during a study of cytomegalovirus exposure and HLA in healthy donors. About the study: Per a later analysis, the 666 first-cohort and some 130 validation repertoires shared one platform.

Findings of the study overall: There were under 200 TCR beta chains listed as cytomegalovirus-associated. The CMV antigen specificity of a few CMV-associated chains was confirmed through in vitro analysis.

A word on this clone: The antigen remains undetermined.

CDR1 and CDR2 from the germline V gene are SGDLS and YYNGEE. The germline V and J ends were trimmed by 5 bases and 4 bases, with 13 bases remaining between them. The CDR3 runs to 15 residues. The donors were in the approximately 120-subject validation cohort; that cohort was separate from the approximately 730-subject first cohort. Sequencing was performed with immunoSEQ multiplex PCR; in TCRdb, only in-frame clones are kept and a portion is missing. Found here are roughly 260,000 clones, about 83% of them singletons; the top ten hold 2% to 3%. This TCR was recovered from a man between 18 and 35 years old in good health and CMV-seronegative. The V gene is TRBV9, the J gene TRBJ1-6; D gene uncertain. The sequencing input was PBMCs. CDR3: CASSQESRYNSPLHF. DNA of the CDR3: TGTGCCAGCAGTCAAGAGAGCCGGTATAATTCACCCCTCCACTTT.